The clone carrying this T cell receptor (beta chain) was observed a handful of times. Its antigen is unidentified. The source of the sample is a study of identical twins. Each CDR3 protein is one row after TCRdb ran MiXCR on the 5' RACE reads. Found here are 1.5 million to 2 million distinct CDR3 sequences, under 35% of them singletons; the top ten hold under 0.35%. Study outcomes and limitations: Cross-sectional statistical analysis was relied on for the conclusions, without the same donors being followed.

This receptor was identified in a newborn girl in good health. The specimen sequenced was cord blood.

CDR3 nucleotides: TGTGCCAGCAGCTACCCAAGGGGCCAACTATGGGGCTACACCTTC. Residues: CASSYPRGQLWGYTF. V usage is TRBV7-9 and J usage is TRBJ1-2; the D gene is possibly TRBD1 (5 bases). CDR1 is SEHNR and CDR2 is FQNEAQ in the germline V gene (reference sequence). V shed 4 bases and J shed 8 bases, with 20 bases lying between them. The CDR3 totals 15 residues.